Below, one T cell receptor beta chain is given with its context. Its antigen is unidentified. This CDR3 spans 15 amino acids. CDR1 is MDHEN and CDR2 is SYDVKM in the germline V gene. The V end was cut by 5 bases, the J end by 3 bases, with 14 bases between. The primer mix had 60 Vbeta and 13 Jbeta primers. Profiled with immunoSEQ multiplex PCR; TCRdb holds only in-frame clones, not every one. The repertoire holds roughly 140,000 clones, 55% to 70% seen once, with 3% in the top ten. The sample belongs to a study of cytomegalovirus exposure and HLA in healthy donors. Donors consisted of healthy bone marrow donors. Findings of the study overall: Highest at DRB1 and lowest at HLA-C, TCR association rates differed among HLA loci in a later analysis. Sequencing probably produced one cluster of sequence variants that were highly shared.

The receptor's source is a woman aged 30 to 39 in good health and CMV-seropositive. Specimen: PBMCs. This chain connects TRBV28 to TRBJ2-1, with D maybe TRBD2 (6 bases). CDR3 coding DNA: TGTGCCAGCAGTCGGGAGCGCTACAACTACAATGAGCAGTTCTTC. It translates to CASSRERYNYNEQFF.